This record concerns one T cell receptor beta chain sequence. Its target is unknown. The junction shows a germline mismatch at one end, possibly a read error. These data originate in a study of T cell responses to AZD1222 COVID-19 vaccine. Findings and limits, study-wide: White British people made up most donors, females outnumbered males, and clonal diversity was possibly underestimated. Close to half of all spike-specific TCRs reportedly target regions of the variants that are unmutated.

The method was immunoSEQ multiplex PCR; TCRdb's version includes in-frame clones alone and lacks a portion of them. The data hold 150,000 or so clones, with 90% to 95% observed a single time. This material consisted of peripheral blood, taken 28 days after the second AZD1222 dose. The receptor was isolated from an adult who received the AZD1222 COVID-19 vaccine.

The CDR3 is CASKRPSSYNEQFF. The CDR3 nucleotides read TGCGCCAGTAAGCGGCCCTCCTCCTACAATGAGCAGTTCTTC. V usage is TRBV28 and J usage is TRBJ2-1; D perhaps matches TRBD2 (5 bases). The germline CDR1 and CDR2 sequences are MDHEN and SYDVKM. The length of the CDR3 is 14 residues.